The clone carrying this TCR beta chain appeared a single time. The table came from immunoSEQ multiplex PCR; TCRdb's copy has only in-frame clones and leaves some out. This table has about 120,000 clones, roughly 89% appearing once. The data belong to a study of blood T cell repertoires in COVID-19. Background on the study: Samples representing acute and convalescent COVID-19 were sourced from the United States, Italy and Spain.

The sequencing sample was made of PBMCs or T cells enriched from blood (not recorded which). The TCR sequence derives from a woman aged 25 to 39 who had recovered from COVID-19.

The CDR3: CASSLVLRNTGELFF. CDR3 sequence (DNA): TGCGCCAGCAGCTTGGTTCTCAGGAACACCGGGGAGCTGTTTTTT. The V gene is TRBV5-1, the J gene TRBJ2-2; no clear D. From germline, CDR1 is SGHRS and CDR2 YFSETQ. V was clipped by 0 bases and J by 1 base, with 7 bases between them. The length of the CDR3 is 15 residues. Together with reference TRBV5-1 and TRBJ2-2, the CDR3 gives the full variable domain: KAGVTQTPRYLIKTRGQQVTLSCSPISGHRSVSWYQQTPGQGLQFLFEYFSETQRNKGNFPGRFSGRQFSNSRSEMNVSTLELGDSALYLCASSLVLRNTGELFFGEGSRLTVL.